These T cell receptor beta chains were read from a single sample in a study of cytomegalovirus exposure and HLA in healthy donors. Sequencing was performed with immunoSEQ multiplex PCR; in TCRdb, only in-frame clones are kept and a portion is missing. The sample table includes approximately 72,000 clones. What was sequenced was PBMCs. The source is a woman in her thirties or forties in good health and CMV-seropositive. Both conserved end residues are part of each CDR3. The D gene is left open where the match is weak.

j_call: TRBJ2-5; v_call: TRBV4-2; d_call: TRBD1; cdr3_aa: CASSSEYRGGQGHMLETQYF; cdr3_nt: TGTGCCAGCAGCTCCGAATATAGAGGGGGACAGGGGCATATGCTGGAGACCCAGTACTTC
j_call: TRBJ2-7; v_call: TRBV9; d_call: TRBD1; cdr3_aa: CASSAGQGIHEQYF; cdr3_nt: TGTGCCAGCAGCGCTGGACAGGGGATACACGAGCAGTACTTC
j_call: TRBJ1-3; v_call: TRBV19; d_call: TRBD1; cdr3_aa: CASMRDTGAGNTIYF; cdr3_nt: TGTGCCAGTATGAGAGATACAGGGGCTGGAAACACCATATATTTT
j_call: TRBJ2-7; v_call: TRBV5-1; d_call: NA; cdr3_aa: CASSGDTDLYEQYF; cdr3_nt: TGCGCCAGCAGCGGGGACACGGACCTCTACGAGCAGTACTTC
j_call: TRBJ2-2; v_call: TRBV10-2; d_call: TRBD1; cdr3_aa: CASSESATGSDTGELFF; cdr3_nt: TGCGCCAGCAGTGAGTCCGCGACAGGGAGTGACACCGGGGAGCTGTTTTTT
j_call: TRBJ2-7; v_call: TRBV6-5; d_call: TRBD2; cdr3_aa: CASSRTPGLGYEQYF; cdr3_nt: TGTGCCAGCAGTCGTACCCCGGGACTAGGATACGAGCAGTACTTC
j_call: TRBJ2-7; v_call: TRBV20-1; d_call: NA; cdr3_aa: CSVRAPYEQYF; cdr3_nt: TGCAGTGTTCGAGCACCTTACGAGCAGTACTTC
j_call: TRBJ2-1; v_call: TRBV13; d_call: NA; cdr3_aa: CASSLAGNNEQFF; cdr3_nt: TGTGCCAGCAGCTTAGCAGGGAACAATGAGCAGTTCTTC
j_call: TRBJ1-6; v_call: TRBV4-1; d_call: NA; cdr3_aa: CASSRSQGSESPLHF; cdr3_nt: TGCGCCAGCAGCCGTAGTCAGGGCTCGGAATCACCCCTCCACTTT
j_call: TRBJ1-6; v_call: TRBV4-1; d_call: NA; cdr3_aa: CASSPGLILSPNSPLHF; cdr3_nt: TGCGCCAGCAGCCCGGGACTCATCCTCTCCCCTAATTCACCCCTCCACTTT
j_call: TRBJ1-4; v_call: TRBV19; d_call: NA; cdr3_aa: CASSIAGEKLFF; cdr3_nt: TGTGCCAGTAGTATAGCAGGTGAAAAACTGTTTTTT
j_call: TRBJ1-3; v_call: TRBV6-5; d_call: TRBD1; cdr3_aa: CASSPGGAGNTIYF; cdr3_nt: TGTGCCAGCAGTCCAGGGGGCGCTGGAAACACCATATATTTT
j_call: TRBJ1-1; v_call: TRBV9; d_call: TRBD1; cdr3_aa: CASSVGTGTEAFF; cdr3_nt: TGTGCCAGCAGCGTAGGGACAGGGACTGAAGCTTTCTTT
j_call: TRBJ2-2; v_call: TRBV7-9; d_call: TRBD1; cdr3_aa: CASTFFQGASGELFF; cdr3_nt: TGTGCCAGCACTTTCTTCCAGGGGGCGTCGGGGGAGCTGTTTTTT
j_call: TRBJ2-3; v_call: TRBV7-2; d_call: TRBD2; cdr3_aa: CASSLDLLAGVGTQYF; cdr3_nt: TGTGCCAGCAGCTTAGATCTGCTAGCGGGAGTTGGTACGCAGTATTTT
j_call: TRBJ1-2; v_call: TRBV6-1; d_call: TRBD1; cdr3_aa: CASSGGRQGGNGYTF; cdr3_nt: TGTGCCAGCAGTGGGGGCAGACAGGGCGGTAATGGCTACACCTTC
j_call: TRBJ2-3; v_call: TRBV10-3; d_call: TRBD1; cdr3_aa: CAISEAGTGVPDTQYF; cdr3_nt: TGTGCCATCAGTGAGGCCGGGACAGGAGTGCCAGATACGCAGTATTTT
j_call: TRBJ2-7; v_call: TRBV27; d_call: NA; cdr3_aa: CASGKTTGLGQYF; cdr3_nt: TGTGCCAGCGGGAAGACCACAGGTCTTGGGCAGTACTTC
j_call: TRBJ2-2; v_call: TRBV27; d_call: TRBD2; cdr3_aa: CASSLRLAGNTGELFF; cdr3_nt: TGTGCCAGCAGTTTAAGACTAGCGGGAAACACCGGGGAGCTGTTTTTT
j_call: TRBJ1-4; v_call: TRBV7-9; d_call: NA; cdr3_aa: CASSLPQYEKLFF; cdr3_nt: TGTGCCAGCAGCTTACCCCAGTATGAAAAACTGTTTTTT
j_call: TRBJ2-5; v_call: TRBV5-4; d_call: TRBD2; cdr3_aa: CASSGGLAGAQETQYF; cdr3_nt: TGTGCCAGCAGCGGGGGACTAGCGGGCGCCCAAGAGACCCAGTACTTC
j_call: TRBJ2-7; v_call: TRBV4-2; d_call: NA; cdr3_aa: CASSQDGAGFSYEQYF; cdr3_nt: TGTGCCAGCAGCCAAGACGGGGCGGGATTCTCCTACGAGCAGTACTTC
j_call: TRBJ1-3; v_call: TRBV6-6; d_call: TRBD1; cdr3_aa: CASWTGGWGNTIYF; cdr3_nt: TGTGCCAGCTGGACAGGGGGCTGGGGAAACACCATATATTTT
j_call: TRBJ1-4; v_call: TRBV30; d_call: NA; cdr3_aa: CAWSGAYEKLFF; cdr3_nt: TGTGCCTGGAGTGGGGCTTATGAAAAACTGTTTTTT
j_call: TRBJ1-2; v_call: TRBV9; d_call: TRBD1; cdr3_aa: CASSPGTGGPIPYGYTF; cdr3_nt: TGTGCCAGCAGCCCCGGGACAGGGGGTCCAATCCCCTATGGCTACACCTTC
j_call: TRBJ1-5; v_call: TRBV28; d_call: NA; cdr3_aa: CASSLIPFPNSNQPQHF; cdr3_nt: TGTGCCAGCAGTTTAATCCCCTTCCCTAATAGCAATCAGCCCCAGCATTTT
j_call: TRBJ2-7; v_call: TRBV5-6; d_call: NA; cdr3_aa: CASSLQGSYEQYF; cdr3_nt: TGTGCCAGCAGCTTACAGGGCTCCTACGAGCAGTACTTC
j_call: TRBJ2-7; v_call: TRBV28; d_call: TRBD2; cdr3_aa: CASSTPRTSPTYEQYF; cdr3_nt: TGTGCCAGCAGTACACCCCGGACTAGCCCCACCTACGAGCAGTACTTC
j_call: TRBJ2-1; v_call: TRBV28; d_call: TRBD2; cdr3_aa: CASSQPSGSRNEQFF; cdr3_nt: TGTGCCAGCAGTCAACCTAGCGGGAGTAGGAATGAGCAGTTCTTC
j_call: TRBJ1-6; v_call: TRBV6-5; d_call: TRBD1; cdr3_aa: CASSYRGHSPLHF; cdr3_nt: TGTGCCAGCAGTTACAGGGGGCATTCACCCCTCCACTTT
j_call: TRBJ2-7; v_call: TRBV4-1; d_call: NA; cdr3_aa: CASSQGGGPYEQYF; cdr3_nt: TGCGCCAGCAGCCAAGGGGGGGGCCCCTACGAGCAGTACTTC
j_call: TRBJ1-1; v_call: TRBV28; d_call: NA; cdr3_aa: CASSLRGGVTEAFF; cdr3_nt: TGTGCCAGCAGCCTCAGGGGAGGGGTCACTGAAGCTTTCTTT
j_call: TRBJ1-5; v_call: TRBV28; d_call: TRBD1; cdr3_aa: CASSLDRGPGPQHF; cdr3_nt: TGTGCCAGCAGCCTAGACAGGGGACCAGGGCCCCAGCATTTT
j_call: TRBJ2-2; v_call: TRBV6-5; d_call: NA; cdr3_aa: CATADRMNTGELFF; cdr3_nt: TGTGCCACCGCCGACAGAATGAACACCGGGGAGCTGTTTTTT
j_call: TRBJ1-5; v_call: TRBV19; d_call: TRBD1; cdr3_aa: CASSSGQGTQPQHF; cdr3_nt: TGTGCCAGTAGCTCGGGACAGGGTACTCAGCCCCAGCATTTT
j_call: TRBJ2-4; v_call: TRBV7-9; d_call: NA; cdr3_aa: CASSLENTNIQYF; cdr3_nt: TGTGCCAGCAGCTTAGAGAATACTAACATTCAGTACTTC
j_call: TRBJ1-1; v_call: TRBV4-1; d_call: TRBD1; cdr3_aa: CASSQPGQGDTEAFF; cdr3_nt: TGCGCCAGCAGCCAACCCGGACAGGGGGACACTGAAGCTTTCTTT
j_call: TRBJ2-2; v_call: TRBV9; d_call: TRBD2; cdr3_aa: CASSVAGADTGELFF; cdr3_nt: TGTGCCAGCAGCGTTGCGGGAGCGGATACCGGGGAGCTGTTTTTT
j_call: TRBJ1-1; v_call: TRBV5-1; d_call: TRBD1; cdr3_aa: CASSTAGGRTEAFF; cdr3_nt: TGCGCCAGCAGCACCGCAGGGGGTCGAACTGAAGCTTTCTTT
j_call: TRBJ1-2; v_call: TRBV7-3; d_call: NA; cdr3_aa: CASSLDPGPEYGYTF; cdr3_nt: TGTGCCAGCAGCTTAGATCCAGGGCCTGAGTATGGCTACACCTTC
j_call: TRBJ2-7; v_call: TRBV7-2; d_call: NA; cdr3_aa: CASSLEGRAYEQYF; cdr3_nt: TGTGCCAGCAGCTTAGAAGGCAGGGCCTACGAGCAGTACTTC
j_call: TRBJ1-2; v_call: TRBV29-1; d_call: TRBD1; cdr3_aa: CSAALPGGGYTF; cdr3_nt: TGCAGCGCGGCCCTTCCAGGGGGGGGCTACACCTTC
j_call: TRBJ2-5; v_call: TRBV27; d_call: TRBD1; cdr3_aa: CASSLYGRAGGRETQYF; cdr3_nt: TGTGCCAGCAGTTTATACGGGCGGGCAGGGGGCAGGGAGACCCAGTACTTC
j_call: TRBJ1-5; v_call: TRBV2; d_call: TRBD1; cdr3_aa: CASTGQGNGQPQHF; cdr3_nt: TGTGCCAGCACGGGACAGGGGAACGGGCAGCCCCAGCATTTT
j_call: TRBJ1-1; v_call: TRBV15; d_call: NA; cdr3_aa: CATSRDGPWGGTEAFF; cdr3_nt: TGTGCCACCAGCAGAGACGGACCGTGGGGGGGCACTGAAGCTTTCTTT
j_call: TRBJ2-2; v_call: TRBV5-4; d_call: TRBD2; cdr3_aa: CASSPGLAGPNTGELFF; cdr3_nt: TGTGCCAGCAGCCCTGGACTAGCGGGTCCGAACACCGGGGAGCTGTTTTTT
j_call: TRBJ1-2; v_call: TRBV7-8; d_call: TRBD1; cdr3_aa: CASSSFKGAKYGYTF; cdr3_nt: TGTGCCAGCAGCAGCTTTAAGGGGGCCAAGTATGGCTACACCTTC
j_call: TRBJ1-2; v_call: TRBV4-2; d_call: NA; cdr3_aa: CASSQEKGTSLHGYTF; cdr3_nt: TGTGCCAGCAGCCAAGAGAAGGGGACATCCTTACATGGCTACACCTTC
j_call: TRBJ1-5; v_call: TRBV6-1; d_call: NA; cdr3_aa: CASSVTDSSNQPQHF; cdr3_nt: TGTGCCAGCAGTGTAACGGACAGTAGCAATCAGCCCCAGCATTTT
j_call: TRBJ1-1; v_call: TRBV18; d_call: NA; cdr3_aa: CASSPREEMNTEAFF; cdr3_nt: TGTGCCAGCTCACCACGCGAGGAAATGAACACTGAAGCTTTCTTT
j_call: TRBJ1-5; v_call: TRBV19; d_call: TRBD1; cdr3_aa: CASTAGQGLRQPQHF; cdr3_nt: TGTGCCAGTACTGCCGGACAGGGACTTCGTCAGCCCCAGCATTTT
j_call: TRBJ2-7; v_call: TRBV15; d_call: TRBD1; cdr3_aa: CATRGDRERYEQYF; cdr3_nt: TGTGCCACCAGGGGAGACAGGGAGAGGTACGAGCAGTACTTC
j_call: TRBJ2-7; v_call: TRBV5-1; d_call: NA; cdr3_aa: CASSLATDSYEQYF; cdr3_nt: TGCGCCAGCAGCTTAGCGACAGACTCCTACGAGCAGTACTTC
j_call: TRBJ2-5; v_call: TRBV6-1; d_call: TRBD2; cdr3_aa: CASRETGTSGLKTQYF; cdr3_nt: TGTGCCAGCAGGGAAACCGGGACTAGCGGGTTAAAGACCCAGTACTTC
j_call: TRBJ1-2; v_call: TRBV5-4; d_call: TRBD1; cdr3_aa: CASSPGQGVGGYTF; cdr3_nt: TGTGCCAGCAGCCCAGGACAGGGGGTGGGGGGCTACACCTTC
j_call: TRBJ1-2; v_call: TRBV30; d_call: TRBD1; cdr3_aa: CAWSPIGTGPTNYGYTF; cdr3_nt: TGTGCCTGGAGTCCCATTGGGACAGGCCCTACTAATTATGGCTACACCTTC
j_call: TRBJ1-1; v_call: TRBV5-3; d_call: NA; cdr3_aa: CARSFFARMNTEAFF; cdr3_nt: TGTGCCAGAAGCTTTTTCGCCAGAATGAACACTGAAGCTTTCTTT
j_call: TRBJ2-2; v_call: TRBV7-2; d_call: NA; cdr3_aa: CASSLLVGTRASGELFF; cdr3_nt: TGTGCCAGCAGCTTATTGGTTGGGACACGGGCATCCGGGGAGCTGTTTTTT
j_call: TRBJ2-6; v_call: TRBV19; d_call: NA; cdr3_aa: CASSIFSSGANVLTF; cdr3_nt: TGTGCCAGTAGTATTTTTAGTTCTGGGGCCAACGTCCTGACTTTC